Below are 19 T cell receptor beta chains sequenced from a single sample in a study of T cells expressing NK-cell markers. TCRdb reprocessed the 5' RACE reads and keeps a single row for each CDR3 protein, giving no DNA. This table lists 350,000 to 450,000 distinct CDR3 sequences. The specimen was blood T cells: a sorted CD56 or NKG2C T cell subset, CD4+ or CD8+ T cells, or bulk PBMC T cells (not recorded which). These TCRs come from a man aged 18 to 69 in good health.

The chain has TRBV2 and TRBJ2-3; the TRBD1 assignment by TCRdb is unverifiable without DNA. Per the germline V gene, CDR1 is SNHLY and CDR2 is FYNNEI. The CDR3 is 14 residues long. The CDR3 loop reads CASRQRGGPDTQYF.

This rearrangement joins TRBV6-5 to TRBJ1-3. CDR1 MNHEY and CDR2 SVGAGI come from the germline V gene. The CDR3 has 15 amino acids. The chain's CDR3 is CASSYSGKTGNTIYF.

The chain is built from TRBV27 and TRBJ2-3; there is no DNA to check the TCRdb D call of TRBD2. This CDR3 region has 16 residues. From germline, CDR1 is MNHEY and CDR2 SMNVEV (reference sequence). CDR3 protein: CASSPRLAGDKDTQYF.

The chain links TRBV10-3 to TRBJ2-5; TCRdb's D gene call, TRBD1, goes unchecked for lack of DNA. The CDR3 loop spans 15 amino acids. Germline CDR1 reads ENHRY; CDR2 reads SYGVKD. The CDR3 here is CATKDRDRDQETQYF.

The rearrangement links TRBV7-2 to TRBJ2-1; checking the TCRdb D call of TRBD2 is not possible without DNA. Germline CDR1 and CDR2: SGHTA and FQGNSA. The CDR3 has 16 amino acids. CDR3: CASSGGLAGGGNEQFF.

This chain joins TRBV12-3 or TRBV12-4 and TRBJ2-7; TCRdb's D call, TRBD1, is unchecked because there is no DNA. This CDR3 has 16 residues. The CDR3 sequence is CASSLNGGTARYEQYF.

The J gene is TRBJ1-1, the V gene TRBV19; TCRdb selects TRBD1, and the lack of DNA leaves this call unchecked. The CDR3 extends over 14 amino acids. Germline V gene lookup returns CDR1 LNHDA and CDR2 SQIVND (reference sequence). CDR3 sequence reads: CASSAGRGGSEAFF. Based on the CDR3 plus reference TRBV19 and TRBJ1-1, the full variable domain is DGGITQSPKYLFRKEGQNVTLSCEQNLNHDAMYWYRQDPGQGLRLIYYSQIVNDFQKGDIAEGYSVSREKKESFPLTVTSAQKNPTAFYLCASSAGRGGSEAFFGQGTRLTVV.

The rearrangement links TRBV5-6 to TRBJ1-2. Looked up from germline, CDR1 is SGHDT and CDR2 is YYEEEE. This CDR3 region has 13 residues. The CDR3 loop reads CASSLDGYYGYTF.

The J gene is TRBJ1-1, the V gene TRBV12-3 or TRBV12-4; TCRdb picks TRBD1, but there is no DNA to check that call. This CDR3 is built from 14 residues. The CDR3 sequence is CASTATGGDTEAFF.

The rearrangement joins TRBV6-5 to TRBJ1-4; without DNA, the TCRdb call of TRBD1 cannot be checked. CDR3 length equals 17 residues. The V gene's germline CDR1 is MNHEY and CDR2 SVGAGI. The CDR3 sequence is CASSYRGGAGTNEKLFF.

The chain has TRBV24-1 and TRBJ2-2; TCRdb proposes TRBD1, but this gene call is untestable without DNA. CDR3 size: 15 residues. Germline V lookup: CDR1 KGHDR, CDR2 SFDVKD. CDR3 loop: CATQSTAPVTGELFF.

This rearrangement joins TRBV6-5 to TRBJ2-3; TCRdb calls TRBD2, which cannot be checked without DNA. The germline gives CDR1 MNHEY, CDR2 SVGAGI. CDR3 length: 17 amino acids. This CDR3 is CASSYSLAGGRGDTQYF.

The gene calls are TRBV6-1 and TRBJ1-1; TCRdb selects TRBD1, and the lack of DNA leaves this call unchecked. The CDR3 contains 15 residues. The germline CDR1 and CDR2 sequences are MNHNS and SASEGT. CDR3 region: CASNPAGHSNTEAFF.

The chain has TRBV20-1 and TRBJ1-1; without DNA, the TCRdb call of TRBD1 cannot be checked. CDR1 and CDR2 (germline): DFQATT, SNEGSKA (reference sequence). This CDR3 is built from 13 residues. CDR3 amino acids: CSARAQGRTEAFF.

V and J are TRBV10-3 and TRBJ2-7; checking the TCRdb D call of TRBD1 is not possible without DNA. CDR1 and CDR2 (germline): ENHRY, SYGVKD. CDR3 length: 17 amino acids. CDR3 sequence reads: CAISDGFGDSRSYEQYF.

The chain has TRBV10-3 and TRBJ2-5. Germline V gene lookup returns CDR1 ENHRY and CDR2 SYGVKD. The CDR3 loop spans 13 amino acids. CDR3 region: CATRFETQETQYF.

The chain employs TRBV2 and TRBJ2-1; TCRdb's D call of TRBD2 is untestable without DNA. From germline, CDR1 is SNHLY and CDR2 FYNNEI. The CDR3 has 15 amino acids. The CDR3 is CASSFSVNLGHEQFF.

The J gene is TRBJ2-1, the V gene TRBV20-1; TCRdb proposes TRBD2, but this gene call is untestable without DNA. The CDR3 covers 19 residues. Germline V gene lookup returns CDR1 DFQATT and CDR2 SNEGSKA (reference sequence). CDR3 amino acids: CSARAPTGLAGGANNEQFF.

This sequence joins TRBV10-3 and TRBJ2-3; TCRdb outputs TRBD1, but without DNA this stays unchecked. This CDR3 is 15 amino acids long. Germline CDR1 is ENHRY and CDR2 is SYGVKD. The chain's CDR3 is CAISVGQGITDTQYF.